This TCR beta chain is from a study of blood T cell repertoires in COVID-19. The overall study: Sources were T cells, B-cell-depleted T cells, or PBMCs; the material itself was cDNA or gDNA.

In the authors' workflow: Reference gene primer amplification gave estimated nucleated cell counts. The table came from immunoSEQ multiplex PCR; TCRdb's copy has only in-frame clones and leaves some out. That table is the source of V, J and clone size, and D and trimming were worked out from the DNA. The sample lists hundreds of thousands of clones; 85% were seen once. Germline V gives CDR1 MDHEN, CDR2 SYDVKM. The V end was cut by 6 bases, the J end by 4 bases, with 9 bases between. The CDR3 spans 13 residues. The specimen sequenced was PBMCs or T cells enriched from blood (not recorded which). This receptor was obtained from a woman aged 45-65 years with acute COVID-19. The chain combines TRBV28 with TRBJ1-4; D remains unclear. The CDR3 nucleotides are TGTGCCAGCAGCCGTACGGTTAATGAAAAACTGTTTTTT. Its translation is CASSRTVNEKLFF. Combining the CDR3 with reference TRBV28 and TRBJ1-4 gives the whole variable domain DVKVTQSSRYLVKRTGEKVFLECVQDMDHENMFWYRQDPGLGLRLIYFSYDVKMKEKGDIPEGYSVSREKKERFSLILESASTNQTSMYLCASSRTVNEKLFFGSGTQLSVL.